The rows below give T cell receptor beta chains drawn from one sample of a study of blood T cell repertoires in COVID-19. Sequencing was performed with immunoSEQ multiplex PCR; in TCRdb, only in-frame clones are kept and a portion is missing. This sample has approximately 140,000 clones; under 90% occur once, and the top ten carry under 9.5%. The sample taken for sequencing was peripheral blood. These receptors came from a woman older than 75 in a cohort sampled during active or convalescent COVID-19. CDR3s include the opening cysteine and the closing phenylalanine or tryptophan. D genes are given only for firm matches. Size values are once, few and many counts, or a class for expanded clones, and some rows have none.

v_call	d_call	j_call	clone_size	cdr3_aa	cdr3_nt
TRBV5-4	TRBD1	TRBJ1-2	NA	CASSLTGGIRNYGYTF	TGTGCCAGCAGCTTAACAGGGGGAATTCGAAACTATGGCTACACCTTC
TRBV6-2/TRBV6-3	NA	TRBJ2-3	NA	CASSYSSGPSTADTQYF	TGTGCCAGCAGTTACTCGTCTGGGCCCTCCACCGCAGATACGCAGTATTTT
TRBV10-1	TRBD1	TRBJ2-3	NA	CASTRRGPTSSSTDTQYF	TGCGCCAGCACGAGAAGGGGGCCCACTTCTTCTAGCACAGATACGCAGTATTTT
TRBV14	TRBD2	TRBJ2-3	NA	CASSQVAGGRDTQYF	TGTGCCAGCAGCCAAGTAGCGGGGGGGCGAGATACGCAGTATTTT
TRBV6-2/TRBV6-3	NA	TRBJ1-3	NA	CASSPYSGSSGNTIYF	TGTGCCAGCAGTCCGTACAGCGGAAGTTCTGGAAACACCATATATTTT
TRBV5-6	NA	TRBJ1-6	few	CASSLDQNSPLHF	TGTGCCAGCAGCTTGGATCAGAATTCACCCCTCCACTTT
TRBV19	TRBD1	TRBJ1-4	NA	CASMRTGSVGEKLFF	TGTGCCAGTATGCGGACAGGGTCGGTTGGTGAAAAACTGTTTTTT
TRBV5-5	NA	TRBJ1-4	NA	CASSDYLEVEKLFF	TGTGCCAGCAGCGACTACCTGGAGGTTGAAAAACTGTTTTTT
TRBV7-9	TRBD1	TRBJ2-5	NA	CASRPTGGYQETQYF	TGTGCCAGCAGACCAACAGGGGGGTACCAAGAGACCCAGTACTTC
TRBV6-5	NA	TRBJ2-3	NA	CASTSTKDTQYF	TGTGCCAGCACTTCCACTAAAGATACGCAGTATTTT
TRBV5-1	NA	TRBJ2-2	NA	CASSLGRHTNTGELFF	TGCGCCAGCAGCTTGGGTAGACATACGAACACCGGGGAGCTGTTTTTT
TRBV7-9	TRBD2	TRBJ2-1	NA	CASSLGAGGGNEQFF	TGTGCCAGCAGCTTAGGGGCGGGGGGAGGCAATGAGCAGTTCTTC
TRBV7-2	TRBD1	TRBJ1-3	once	CASSLGDSQYF	TGTGCCAGCAGCTTGGGGGACAGTCAATATTTT
TRBV3-1/TRBV3-2	TRBD2	TRBJ2-2	NA	CASNLAGGPTGELFF	TGTGCCAGCAACTTAGCGGGGGGGCCCACCGGGGAGCTGTTTTTT
TRBV4-2	NA	TRBJ1-4	NA	CASSQVYGTNEKLFF	TGTGCCAGCAGCCAAGTATATGGCACTAATGAAAAACTGTTTTTT
TRBV20-1	NA	TRBJ2-2	NA	CSASSSNTGELFF	TGCAGTGCTAGTTCTAGTAACACCGGGGAGCTGTTTTTT
TRBV28	NA	TRBJ1-6	NA	CASSLAGGMDSPLHF	TGTGCCAGCAGTTTAGCGGGGGGTATGGATTCACCCCTCCACTTT
TRBV6-6	NA	TRBJ2-1	NA	CASSYLSSYNEQFF	TGTGCCAGCAGTTACCTAAGCTCCTACAATGAGCAGTTCTTC
TRBV4-3	NA	TRBJ1-2	NA	CASSQDYRVSSPNYGYTF	TGCGCCAGCAGCCAGGATTACCGGGTCTCAAGCCCCAACTATGGCTACACCTTC
TRBV14	NA	TRBJ2-5	NA	CASSQEGKTQYF	TGTGCCAGCAGCCAGGAGGGTAAGACCCAGTACTTC
TRBV19	NA	TRBJ2-3	once	CASSILAGYTDTQYF	TGTGCCAGTAGTATTCTGGCGGGGTACACAGATACGCAGTATTTT
TRBV7-2	NA	TRBJ2-1	NA	CASSLLAYEQFF	TGTGCCAGCAGCTTACTAGCCTATGAGCAGTTCTTC
TRBV11-2	TRBD2	TRBJ2-3	NA	CASSLLAGASTDTQYF	TGTGCCAGCAGCTTACTAGCGGGGGCTAGCACAGATACGCAGTATTTT
TRBV7-9	NA	TRBJ1-4	NA	CASRRTSQKLFF	TGTGCCAGCAGGAGGACATCCCAGAAACTGTTTTTT
TRBV4-1	NA	TRBJ2-1	NA	CASSQPSDYNEQFF	TGCGCCAGCAGCCAACCTAGCGACTACAATGAGCAGTTCTTC
TRBV5-4	NA	TRBJ1-2	NA	CASSRQLIANYGYTF	TGTGCCAGCAGCCGACAGCTCATCGCTAACTATGGCTACACCTTC
TRBV10-3	NA	TRBJ1-2	NA	CAIMAGTNYGYTF	TGTGCCATCATGGCAGGGACTAACTATGGCTACACCTTC
TRBV7-9	NA	TRBJ2-2	NA	CASSLVAGATNTGELFF	TGTGCCAGCAGCTTAGTGGCAGGGGCTACGAACACCGGGGAGCTGTTTTTT
TRBV3-1/TRBV3-2	NA	TRBJ2-3	NA	CASSQDGSAGALTDTQYF	TGTGCCAGCAGCCAAGATGGTTCGGCGGGGGCCCTCACAGATACGCAGTATTTT
TRBV10-3	NA	TRBJ2-5	few	CAISEGEEGETQYF	TGTGCCATCAGTGAAGGGGAGGAGGGTGAGACCCAGTACTTC
TRBV12-3/TRBV12-4	NA	TRBJ1-5	NA	CASSSQWRQPQHF	TGTGCCAGCAGCTCACAGTGGAGGCAGCCCCAGCATTTT
TRBV2	TRBD2	TRBJ2-1	NA	CASSDRGLVTNEQFF	TGTGCCAGCAGTGATAGGGGACTAGTTACCAATGAGCAGTTCTTC
TRBV20-1	TRBD1	TRBJ1-1	NA	CSASDRVRSPEAFF	TGCAGTGCTAGTGACAGGGTAAGATCCCCTGAAGCTTTCTTT
TRBV9	TRBD2	TRBJ2-3	few	CASSVDLRGGQDTQYF	TGTGCCAGCAGCGTGGACCTTCGGGGGGGGCAAGATACGCAGTATTTT
TRBV5-4	TRBD1	TRBJ1-1	few	CASTLDRGVSEAFF	TGTGCCAGCACGCTGGACAGGGGAGTATCTGAAGCTTTCTTT
TRBV7-2	NA	TRBJ2-2	NA	CASSLWSGVWTGELFF	TGTGCCAGCAGCTTATGGTCAGGCGTATGGACCGGGGAGCTGTTTTTT
TRBV7-2	NA	TRBJ2-5	NA	CASSLAAGPQETQYF	TGTGCCAGCAGCTTAGCGGCGGGGCCCCAAGAGACCCAGTACTTC